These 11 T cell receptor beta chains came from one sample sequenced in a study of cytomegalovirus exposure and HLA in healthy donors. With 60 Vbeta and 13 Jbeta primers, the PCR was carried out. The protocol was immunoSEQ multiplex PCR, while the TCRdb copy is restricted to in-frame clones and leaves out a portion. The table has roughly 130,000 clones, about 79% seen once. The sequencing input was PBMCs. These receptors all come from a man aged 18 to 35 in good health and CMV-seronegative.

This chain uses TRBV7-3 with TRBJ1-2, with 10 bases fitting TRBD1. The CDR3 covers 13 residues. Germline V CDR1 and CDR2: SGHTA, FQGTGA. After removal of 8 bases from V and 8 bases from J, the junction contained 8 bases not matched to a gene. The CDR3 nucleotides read TGTGCCAGCGGCACGGGACAGGGGTACGGCTACACCTTC. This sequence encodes CASGTGQGYGYTF. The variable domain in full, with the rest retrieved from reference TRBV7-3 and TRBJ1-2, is GAGVSQTPSNKVTEKGKYVELRCDPISGHTALYWYRQSLGQGPEFLIYFQGTGAADDSGLPNDRFFAVRPEGSVSTLKIQRTERGDSAVYLCASGTGQGYGYTFGSGTRLTVV.

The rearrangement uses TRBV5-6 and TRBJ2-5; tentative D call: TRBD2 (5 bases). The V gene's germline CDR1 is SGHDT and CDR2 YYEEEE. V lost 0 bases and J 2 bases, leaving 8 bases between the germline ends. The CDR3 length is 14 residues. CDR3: CASSLGLKQETQYF. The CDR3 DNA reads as TGTGCCAGCAGCTTGGGACTAAAACAAGAGACCCAGTACTTC.

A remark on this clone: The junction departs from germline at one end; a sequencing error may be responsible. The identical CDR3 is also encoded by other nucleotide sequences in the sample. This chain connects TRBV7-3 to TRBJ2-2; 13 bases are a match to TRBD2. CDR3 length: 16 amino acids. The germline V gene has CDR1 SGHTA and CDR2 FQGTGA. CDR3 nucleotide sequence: TGTGCCAGCAGGGGACTAGCGGGACTGAACACCGGGGAGCTGTTCTTT. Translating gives CASRGLAGLNTGELFF.

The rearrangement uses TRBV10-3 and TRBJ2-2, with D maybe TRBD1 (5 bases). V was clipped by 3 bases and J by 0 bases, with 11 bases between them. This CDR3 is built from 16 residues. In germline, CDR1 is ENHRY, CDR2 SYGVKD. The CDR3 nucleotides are TGTGCCATCAGTGAAGGACACCCCGCGAACACCGGGGAGCTGTTTTTT. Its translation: CAISEGHPANTGELFF.

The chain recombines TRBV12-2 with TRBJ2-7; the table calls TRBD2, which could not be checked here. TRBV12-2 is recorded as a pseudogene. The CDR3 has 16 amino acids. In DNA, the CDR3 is TGTGCAAGTCGCTTGCCGGGACTAGGAATCGTGTACGAGCAGTACTTC. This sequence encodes CASRLPGLGIVYEQYF.

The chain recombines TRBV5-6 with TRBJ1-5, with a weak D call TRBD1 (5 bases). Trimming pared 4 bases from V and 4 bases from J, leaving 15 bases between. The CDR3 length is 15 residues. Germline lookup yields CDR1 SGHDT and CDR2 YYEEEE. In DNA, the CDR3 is TGTGCCAGCAGCGGACCGGGACGGGAGAATCAGCCCCAGCATTTT. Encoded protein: CASSGPGRENQPQHF. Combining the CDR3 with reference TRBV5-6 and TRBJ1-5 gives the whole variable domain DAGVTQSPTHLIKTRGQQVTLRCSPKSGHDTVSWYQQALGQGPQFIFQYYEEEERQRGNFPDRFSGHQFPNYSSELNVNALLLGDSALYLCASSGPGRENQPQHFGDGTRLSIL.

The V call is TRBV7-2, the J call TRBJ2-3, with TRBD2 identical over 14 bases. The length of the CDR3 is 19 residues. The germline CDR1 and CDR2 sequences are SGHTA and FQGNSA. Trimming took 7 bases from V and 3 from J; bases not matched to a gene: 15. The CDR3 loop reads CASKLSPGTSGSSTDTQYF. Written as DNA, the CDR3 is TGTGCCAGCAAACTAAGTCCCGGGACTAGCGGGAGTAGTACAGATACGCAGTATTTT.

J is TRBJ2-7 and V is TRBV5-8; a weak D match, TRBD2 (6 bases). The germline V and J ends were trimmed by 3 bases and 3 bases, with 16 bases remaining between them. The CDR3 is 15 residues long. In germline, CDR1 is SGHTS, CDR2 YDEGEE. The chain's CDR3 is CASSYYEGTYYEQYV. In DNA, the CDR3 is TGTGCCAGCAGCTATTACGAAGGGACTTACTACGAGCAGTACGTC.

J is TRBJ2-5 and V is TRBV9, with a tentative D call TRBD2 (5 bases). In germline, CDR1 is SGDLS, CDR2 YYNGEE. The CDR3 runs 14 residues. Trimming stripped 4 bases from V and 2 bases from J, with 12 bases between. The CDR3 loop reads CASSPAAAQETQYF. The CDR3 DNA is TGTGCCAGCAGCCCGGCAGCGGCTCAAGAGACCCAGTACTTC.

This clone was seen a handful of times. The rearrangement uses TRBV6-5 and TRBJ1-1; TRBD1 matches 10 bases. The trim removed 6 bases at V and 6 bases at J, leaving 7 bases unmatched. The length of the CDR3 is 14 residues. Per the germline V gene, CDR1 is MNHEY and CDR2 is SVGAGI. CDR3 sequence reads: CASSPRQGASEAFF. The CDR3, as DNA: TGTGCCAGCAGCCCACGACAGGGGGCCTCTGAAGCTTTCTTT.

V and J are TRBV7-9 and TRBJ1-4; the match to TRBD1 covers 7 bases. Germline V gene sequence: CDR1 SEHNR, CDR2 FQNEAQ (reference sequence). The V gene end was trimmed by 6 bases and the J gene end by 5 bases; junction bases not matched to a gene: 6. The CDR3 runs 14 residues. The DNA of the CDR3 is TGTGCCAGCAGAAGCCGGGACAGAAATGAAAAACTGTTTTTT. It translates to CASRSRDRNEKLFF. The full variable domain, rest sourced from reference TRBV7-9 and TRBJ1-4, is DTGVSQNPRHKITKRGQNVTFRCDPISEHNRLYWYRQTLGQGPEFLTYFQNEAQLEKSRLLSDRFSAERPKGSFSTLEIQRTEQGDSAMYLCASRSRDRNEKLFFGSGTQLSVL.